This T cell receptor beta chain came from a study of neoadjuvant nivolumab and ipilimumab in lung cancer. The study's findings and limits: Pathologic regression was not significantly tied to TCR clonality. TCR richness and clonality were higher in tumors than adjacent uninvolved lung.

The data were produced by immunoSEQ multiplex PCR, yet TCRdb's version contains in-frame clones alone and is incomplete. The sample lists 40,000 to 55,000 clones, approximately 90% seen once, with approximately 3.7% in the top ten. As to this clone: Its antigen is unknown.

The CDR3 extends over 15 amino acids. V was clipped by 3 bases and J by 0 bases, with 9 bases between them. The germline CDR1 and CDR2 sequences are LNHDA and SQIVND (reference sequence). The sequence was collected from an adult with non-small cell lung cancer. Some clones in this sample may be carry-over from other donors' samples. The input for sequencing was blood, taken before neoadjuvant nivolumab, alone or with ipilimumab. V gene TRBV19 combines with J gene TRBJ1-5, with no clear D. For the CDR3, the DNA is TGTGCCAGTAGTATCCAGTTATATAGCAATCAGCCCCAGCATTTT. Residues: CASSIQLYSNQPQHF.